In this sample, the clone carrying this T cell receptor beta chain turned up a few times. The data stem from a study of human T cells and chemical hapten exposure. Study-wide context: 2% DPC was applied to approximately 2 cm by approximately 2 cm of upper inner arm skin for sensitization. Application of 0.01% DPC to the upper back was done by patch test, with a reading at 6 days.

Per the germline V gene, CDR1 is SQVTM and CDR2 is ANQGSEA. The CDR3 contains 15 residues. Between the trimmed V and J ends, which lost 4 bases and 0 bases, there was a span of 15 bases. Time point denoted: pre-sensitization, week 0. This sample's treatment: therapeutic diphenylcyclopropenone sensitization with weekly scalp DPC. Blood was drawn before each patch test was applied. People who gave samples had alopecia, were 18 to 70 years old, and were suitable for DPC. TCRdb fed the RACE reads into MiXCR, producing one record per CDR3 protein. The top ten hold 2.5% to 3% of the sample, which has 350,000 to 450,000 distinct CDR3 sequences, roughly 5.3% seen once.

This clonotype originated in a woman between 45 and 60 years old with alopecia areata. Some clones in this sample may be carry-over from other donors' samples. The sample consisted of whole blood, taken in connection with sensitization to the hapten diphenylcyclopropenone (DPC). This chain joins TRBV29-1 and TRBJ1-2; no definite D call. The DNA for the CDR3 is TGCAGCGTTGGCAGGACCCAAAGCACTAACTATGGCTACACCTTC. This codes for CSVGRTQSTNYGYTF.